These T cell receptor beta chains were read from a single sample in a study of cytomegalovirus exposure and HLA in healthy donors. TCRdb's table, derived via immunoSEQ multiplex PCR, lists solely in-frame clones and lacks some. The sample records 90,000 or so clones, around 84% being singletons. Sequenced material: PBMCs. The receptor source for this set is a man younger than 35 in good health and CMV-seropositive. Each CDR3 is given without its conserved first and last residue. A D gene is named only where the DNA matches it firmly.

TRBD2	17	TRBV7-2	TRBJ2-7	ASSPQEGLAGAISYEQY
TRBD1	11	TRBV9	TRBJ1-2	ASSGTGDYGYT
NA	12	TRBV6-5	TRBJ2-7	ASRPARGAGEQY
TRBD2	12	TRBV6-1	TRBJ2-7	ASSPLAGGYEQY
NA	10	TRBV10-2	TRBJ2-1	ASSEGGDEQF
NA	11	TRBV6-5	TRBJ2-1	ASINVFANEQF
NA	13	TRBV5-1	TRBJ2-5	ASSRGGSYWETQY
TRBD1	13	TRBV5-1	TRBJ1-2	ASSFSGTGSYGYT
NA	15	TRBV5-6	TRBJ1-3	ASSLLTTSTSRNTIY
NA	11	TRBV7-9	TRBJ2-5	ASRDHGEETQY
NA	10	TRBV29-1	TRBJ1-3	SGSGAGNTIY
NA	9	TRBV10-3	TRBJ2-7	AISWRDEQY
NA	12	TRBV4-2	TRBJ2-1	ASSRPGHDNEQF
NA	12	TRBV10-3	TRBJ2-7	AISEGQGSYEQY
NA	13	TRBV18	TRBJ2-1	ASSRLGQSYNEQF
TRBD2	16	TRBV7-3	TRBJ2-6	ASSFDGGIRSGANVLT
TRBD1	14	TRBV5-1	TRBJ1-4	ASSRQGALPNEKLF
TRBD1	12	TRBV4-1	TRBJ1-5	ASRDRGFGQPQH
TRBD1	13	TRBV6-5	TRBJ1-3	ASRTTGASGNTIY
NA	13	TRBV9	TRBJ2-7	ASSVGDTSSYEQY
TRBD1	11	TRBV30	TRBJ2-5	AWDRQGEETQY
TRBD1	12	TRBV15	TRBJ2-7	ATSRMDRSYEQY
NA	11	TRBV27	TRBJ1-2	ASSFDRNYGYT
TRBD1	14	TRBV6-6	TRBJ1-1	ASSYSPGQGATEAF
NA	12	TRBV29-1	TRBJ1-1	SAPGQLMNTEAF
NA	14	TRBV27	TRBJ2-1	ASSSSENKNPNEQF
TRBD1	14	TRBV5-1	TRBJ2-3	ASSSEGQGVADTQY
TRBD1	15	TRBV19	TRBJ1-1	ASRITTLDRGNTEAF
TRBD2	12	TRBV7-8	TRBJ2-3	ASSRLAGTDTQY
NA	11	TRBV18	TRBJ1-1	ASAPAVNTEAF
TRBD1	11	TRBV27	TRBJ2-7	ASSPGQAYEQY
TRBD1	16	TRBV28	TRBJ1-5	ASSLSRDRTKGNQPQH
TRBD2	14	TRBV4-1	TRBJ2-1	ASSQRLAGNYNEQF
TRBD2	13	TRBV27	TRBJ2-1	ASSLGASGRTEQF
NA	15	TRBV2	TRBJ2-4	ASPGPAVAGTKNIQY
TRBD1	11	TRBV4-1	TRBJ1-1	ASSQGQGAEAF